A single sample gave rise to the 12 T cell receptor beta chains below, sequenced in a study of Tregs in tolerant kidney transplant recipients. The method was immunoSEQ multiplex PCR; TCRdb's version includes in-frame clones alone and lacks a portion of them. The data show 70,000 to 95,000 clones, more than 85% seen once. This specimen consisted of Tregs from blood, obtained before the transplant. Receptor source: a human donor who received a combined kidney and bone marrow transplant.

The chain couples TRBV6-4 to TRBJ2-1; D is possibly TRBD2 (6 bases). This CDR3 spans 16 amino acids. V lost 2 bases and J 8 bases, leaving 19 bases between the germline ends. Germline CDR1 is MRHNA and CDR2 is SNTAGT. CDR3 protein: CASSDPRLPWGDEQFF. CDR3 in DNA: TGTGCCAGCAGTGACCCCCGGCTCCCCTGGGGGGATGAGCAGTTCTTC.

The sample holds one count of this clone. The same CDR3 is also encoded by other DNA sequences in this sample. The V call is TRBV28, the J call TRBJ1-1; the D gene is possibly TRBD1 (6 bases). The CDR3 contains 15 residues. Germline lookup yields CDR1 MDHEN and CDR2 SYDVKM. Between the trimmed V and J ends, which lost 3 bases and 6 bases, there was a span of 17 bases. The CDR3 DNA follows: TGTGCCAGCAGTTTTTTGCGGGGGCTTGGGGCTGAAGCTTTCTTT. Its protein product is CASSFLRGLGAEAFF.

J is TRBJ1-1 and V is TRBV6-5; D gene ambiguous. V was trimmed by 4 bases and J by 3 bases, leaving 15 bases between them. The CDR3 length is 15 residues. CDR1 is MNHEY and CDR2 is SVGAGI in the germline V gene. CDR3 protein: CASSSRPRAHTEAFF. CDR3 nucleotide sequence: TGTGCCAGCAGTTCCCGACCCCGGGCCCACACTGAAGCTTTCTTT.

The V and J genes are TRBV28 and TRBJ1-4, with TRBD1 matching over 9 bases. Germline lookup yields CDR1 MDHEN and CDR2 SYDVKM. The CDR3 covers 15 residues. With V trimmed by 5 bases and J by 8 bases, 9 bases remained unmatched. The CDR3 bases are TGTGCCAGCAGTCCCTACAGGGGGCATCGAGAAAAACTGTTTTTT. Translation gives CASSPYRGHREKLFF.

The rearrangement joins TRBV29-1 to TRBJ2-1; 9 positions match TRBD1. V lost 6 bases to trimming and J lost 6 bases; unmatched junction nucleotides: 9. The germline V gene has CDR1 SQVTM and CDR2 ANQGSEA. The CDR3 loop spans 14 amino acids. CDR3 coding DNA: TGCAGCGTCGGGAGGACAGGGGCCATCAATGAGCAGTTCTTC. Its translation is CSVGRTGAINEQFF.

V usage is TRBV5-6 and J usage is TRBJ2-6; no reliable D call. CDR1 SGHDT and CDR2 YYEEEE come from the germline V gene. Trimming cost V 4 bases and J 0 bases, with 14 bases left between them. The CDR3 is made up of 17 amino acids. CDR3 region: CASSQRTTFSGANVLTF. The CDR3, as DNA: TGTGCCAGCAGCCAGCGAACTACCTTCTCTGGGGCCAACGTCCTGACTTTC.

The chain joins TRBV5-5 to TRBJ1-4; the D gene is possibly TRBD1 (5 bases). This CDR3 is 15 amino acids long. Per the germline V gene, CDR1 is SGHKS and CDR2 is YYEKEE (reference sequence). Trimming stripped 3 bases from V and 4 bases from J, with 13 bases between. The DNA for the CDR3 is TGTGCCAGCAGCTCCCGATGGGACCTTAATGAAAAACTGTTTTTT. Translating gives CASSSRWDLNEKLFF.

V is TRBV19 and J is TRBJ2-5, with 10 bases lining up with TRBD2. The closer fit of TRBJ2-7 to the DNA end suggests the J call may be wrong. Looked up from germline, CDR1 is LNHDA and CDR2 is SQIVND (reference sequence). The CDR3 is 14 residues long. CDR3 nucleotides: TGTGCCAGTAGTCGTCCGGGACTAGCGTACGAGCAGTACTTC. As protein: CASSRPGLAYEQYF.

The chain links TRBV4-1 to TRBJ2-7; D may be TRBD2 (5 bases). V lost 4 bases to trimming and J lost 3 bases, with 13 bases between them. Germline values: CDR1 MGHRA, CDR2 YSYEKL. The length of the CDR3 is 14 residues. The CDR3 DNA is TGCGCCAGCAGCCCCTATTACCGGGACTACGAGCAGTACTTC. Its protein product is CASSPYYRDYEQYF.

This clone was seen a single time. V is TRBV7-9 and J is TRBJ2-1, with 16 bases fitting TRBD2. Trimming removed 5 bases from V and 0 bases from J; junction bases left unmatched: 7. The CDR3 has 19 residues. Germline V gene sequence: CDR1 SEHNR, CDR2 FQNEAQ (reference sequence). CDR3 coding DNA: TGTGCCAGCAGCGTGGGACTAGCGGGAGGGCAAAGCTCCTACAATGAGCAGTTCTTC. It is translated as CASSVGLAGGQSSYNEQFF.

CDR3: CASSAPRDTGLQGTEAFF. As DNA, the CDR3 is TGTGCCAGCAGCGCGCCAAGGGATACAGGGCTACAGGGCACTGAAGCTTTCTTT. The J gene is TRBJ1-1, the V gene TRBV9, with D perhaps TRBD1 (6 bases). The V gene's germline CDR1 is SGDLS and CDR2 YYNGEE. V was cut by 3 bases and J by 4 bases, with 25 bases left in between. The CDR3 length is 18 residues. Variable domain in full (rest from reference TRBV9 and TRBJ1-1): DSGVTQTPKHLITATGQRVTLRCSPRSGDLSVYWYQQSLDQGLQFLIQYYNGEERAKGNILERFSAQQFPDLHSELNLSSLELGDSALYFCASSAPRDTGLQGTEAFFGQGTRLTVV.

The chain recombines TRBV6-1 with TRBJ1-1; a weak D match, TRBD1 (5 bases). The CDR3 is made up of 17 amino acids. The germline V gene encodes CDR1 MNHNS and CDR2 SASEGT. V was shortened by 0 bases and J by 1 base, with 15 bases between the two germline ends. The CDR3 sequence is CASSEAQWAGWNTEAFF. Written as DNA, the CDR3 is TGTGCCAGCAGTGAAGCGCAGTGGGCAGGGTGGAACACTGAAGCTTTCTTT.